The rows below give T cell receptor beta chains drawn from one sample of a study of T cell repertoires in cytomegalovirus infection. TCRdb independently ran MiXCR on the reads; one entry per CDR3 protein. The sample has more than 650,000 distinct CDR3 sequences; about 40% are singletons. Source material: PBMCs. The receptors shown here come from a human donor in good health (CMV status not recorded). Some clones in this sample may be carry-over from other donors' samples. CDR3s include the opening cysteine and the closing phenylalanine or tryptophan. A D gene is named only where the DNA matches it firmly. Clone size appears in some rows only: once, few, many, or a class for an expanded clone.

>14|TRBJ1-1|many|.|TRBV7-2
CASRSKGRGTEAFF
TGTGCCAGCAGAAGCAAGGGGAGGGGCACTGAAGCTTTCTTT
>18|TRBJ1-6|few|.|TRBV19
CATKAVHLGQTYNSPLHF
TGTGCCACTAAAGCCGTCCACCTAGGACAAACCTATAATTCACCCCTCCACTTT
>13|TRBJ1-1|few|.|TRBV18
CASSPGSNTEAFF
TGTGCCAGCAGCCCCGGATCGAACACTGAAGCTTTCTTT
>21|TRBJ1-5|few|TRBD1|TRBV10-3
CAISESVKGTGSRYSNQPQHF
TGTGCCATCAGTGAGTCTGTTAAAGGGACAGGGAGCCGCTATAGCAATCAGCCCCAGCATTTT
>16|TRBJ2-5|.|.|TRBV12-3/TRBV12-4
CASSQTGHPSQETQYF
TGTGCCAGCAGTCAGACGGGACACCCAAGTCAAGAGACCCAGTACTTC
>14|TRBJ1-1|.|.|TRBV11-1
CASSETGFGAEAFF
TGTGCCAGCAGCGAGACAGGTTTCGGCGCTGAAGCTTTCTTT
>20|TRBJ2-1|.|TRBD1|TRBV7-9
CASSLAKPPSNRGSYNEQFF
TGTGCCAGCAGCTTAGCCAAACCTCCCTCAAACAGGGGATCATACAATGAGCAGTTCTTC
>20|TRBJ1-6|.|.|TRBV12-3/TRBV12-4
CASKPPHEPVRHSYNSPLHF
TGTGCCAGCAAGCCCCCTCATGAGCCTGTCAGGCACTCCTATAATTCACCCCTCCACTTT
>12|TRBJ1-4|.|.|TRBV12-3/TRBV12-4
CASSSVPVKLFF
TGTGCCAGCAGTTCTGTTCCTGTAAAACTGTTTTTT
>14|TRBJ1-4|many|.|TRBV7-2
CASSSFRVPSELFF
TGTGCCAGCAGCTCATTTAGGGTCCCTTCCGAACTGTTTTTT
>14|TRBJ1-5|.|TRBD1|TRBV6-1
CAAYGTDYNQPQHF
TGTGCCGCCTATGGGACAGATTACAATCAGCCCCAGCATTTT
>17|TRBJ2-2|.|TRBD1|TRBV7-2
CASSLRGQGAGTGELFF
TGTGCCAGCAGCTTAAGGGGACAGGGGGCCGGCACCGGGGAGCTGTTTTTT
>15|TRBJ2-7|.|.|TRBV28
CASSIPRAQSYEQYF
TGTGCCAGCAGTATTCCCAGGGCTCAATCCTACGAGCAGTACTTC
>15|TRBJ2-7|few|.|TRBV5-4
CASSLDGKSSYEQYF
TGTGCCAGCAGCTTGGACGGGAAAAGCTCCTACGAGCAGTACTTC
>15|TRBJ1-5|.|.|TRBV5-6
CASSLEGGIHQPQHF
TGTGCCAGCAGCTTGGAGGGAGGAATCCATCAGCCCCAGCATTTT
>15|TRBJ1-6|.|.|TRBV5-1
CASSRGQWAGSPLHF
TGCGCCAGCAGTCGAGGACAGTGGGCTGGTTCACCCCTCCACTTT
>11|TRBJ1-6|.|.|TRBV28
CASSFQSPLHF
TGTGCCAGCAGTTTTCAATCACCCCTCCACTTT
>16|TRBJ2-1|.|TRBD2|TRBV10-3
CAISESASGRTNEQFF
TGTGCCATCAGTGAGTCGGCTAGCGGGAGGACCAATGAGCAGTTCTTC
>17|TRBJ2-1|.|.|TRBV24-1
CATSDLAGAGAYNEQFF
TGTGCCACCAGTGACCTAGCTGGGGCCGGGGCTTACAATGAGCAGTTCTTC
>15|TRBJ1-5|few|.|TRBV7-6
CASSLGRSHNQPQHF
TGTGCCAGCAGCTTAGGACGGAGCCACAATCAGCCCCAGCATTTT
>14|TRBJ2-1|few|.|TRBV7-2
CASSFGLTYNEQFF
TGTGCCAGCAGCTTTGGGTTAACTTACAATGAGCAGTTCTTC
>16|TRBJ2-7|.|TRBD2|TRBV7-8
CASTSSGSGRAYEQYF
TGTGCCAGCACCTCTAGCGGTAGCGGGAGGGCCTACGAGCAGTACTTC
>13|TRBJ2-1|few|.|TRBV6-5
CASSYSRVLEEFF
TGTGCCAGCAGTTACTCGAGGGTCCTTGAGGAGTTCTTC
>14|TRBJ1-5|.|.|TRBV19
CASSYRHSNQPQHF
TGTGCCAGTAGCTATAGACATAGCAATCAGCCCCAGCATTTT